What follows is one TCR beta chain and its context. At one of its ends the junction is not consistent with the germline gene, which may arise from a read error. The record originates from a study of blood T cell repertoires in COVID-19. Study background: The United States, Italy and Spain provided the acute and convalescent COVID-19 samples. PBMCs, B-cell-depleted T cells, or T cells provided the cDNA or gDNA that made up the material.

One Seattle source followed patients from active infection through their disease course. This CDR3 has 12 residues. Germline V CDR1 and CDR2: MDHEN, SYDVKM. In the original processing: The assay estimated nucleated cells by amplifying reference gene primers. Profiled with immunoSEQ multiplex PCR; TCRdb holds only in-frame clones, not every one. V and J calls plus clone size are reproduced from that table; the DNA served to infer D and trimming. The repertoire holds around 220,000 clones, with approximately 80% as singletons. The clonotype originates from a woman of 80 years or more with COVID-19, enrolled during active disease. The sequencing input was peripheral blood. This chain joins TRBV28 and TRBJ2-1; D is ambiguous. Here the CDR3 reads CASSSRLVREIF. CDR3 DNA: TGTGCCAGCAGCTCCCGACTGGTCCGTGAGATCTTC.